The rows below give T cell receptor beta chains drawn from one sample of a study of T cells in Graves' hyperthyroidism and ophthalmopathy. In TCRdb, the multiplex PCR reads were re-called with MiXCR into one record per CDR3 protein. There are roughly 380,000 distinct CDR3 sequences in the sample; approximately 13% occur only once, and 5% to 6% lies in the top ten. The sequencing sample was made of blood. The source of these receptors is a young woman with Graves' hyperthyroidism. CDR3s include the opening cysteine and the closing phenylalanine or tryptophan. D genes are given only for firm matches. Some rows mark clone size as missing; the rest say once, few, many or name a class of expanded clone.

CASSYGLAYSSYEQYF	TGTGCCAGCAGTTACGGACTAGCGTATAGCTCCTACGAGCAGTACTTC	TRBJ2-7	few	TRBD2	16	TRBV6-5
CASSVDLGTYNEQFF	TGTGCCAGCAGTGTCGATCTTGGAACCTACAATGAGCAGTTCTTC	TRBJ2-1	many	NA	15	TRBV27
CASGLLGFSTDTQYF	TGTGCTAGTGGTTTGTTGGGGTTCTCCACAGATACGCAGTATTTT	TRBJ2-3	few	NA	15	TRBV12-5
CASRPGMNTEAFF	TGTGCCAGCAGGCCGGGGATGAACACTGAAGCTTTCTTT	TRBJ1-1	many	NA	13	TRBV27
CASSLSKPNTEAFF	TGTGCCAGCAGTTTATCGAAACCGAACACTGAAGCTTTCTTT	TRBJ1-1	many	NA	14	TRBV27
CASSQGAGAYEQYF	TGCGCCAGCAGCCAAGGGGCGGGGGCCTACGAGCAGTACTTC	TRBJ2-7	NA	TRBD2	14	TRBV2
CASSTRLAGELFF	TGTGCCAGCAGCACCCGACTAGCCGGGGAGCTGTTTTTT	TRBJ2-2	NA	NA	13	TRBV5-5
CSAKTGQETQYF	TGCAGTGCTAAGACAGGACAAGAGACCCAGTACTTC	TRBJ2-5	NA	NA	12	TRBV20-1
CASSRGQGLNTEAFF	TGTGCCAGCAGCCGCGGACAGGGTCTGAACACTGAAGCTTTCTTT	TRBJ1-1	many	TRBD1	15	TRBV28
CAISETDGAGGLANYGYTF	TGTGCCATCAGTGAGACCGACGGGGCAGGGGGCTTAGCTAACTATGGCTACACCTTC	TRBJ1-2	NA	TRBD1	19	TRBV10-3
CASSLALGGGYTF	TGTGCCAGCAGCTTAGCTCTGGGGGGTGGCTACACCTTC	TRBJ1-2	many	NA	13	TRBV7-8
CSARDLGGAVETQYF	TGCAGTGCTAGAGATCTAGGGGGCGCCGTGGAGACCCAGTACTTC	TRBJ2-5	NA	TRBD1	15	TRBV20-1
CASRLTSGYEQYF	TGTGCCAGCAGACTGACTAGCGGATACGAGCAGTACTTC	TRBJ2-7	many	TRBD2	13	TRBV6-1
CASSLVASGYNEQFF	TGTGCCAGCAGCTTAGTGGCTAGCGGGTACAATGAGCAGTTCTTC	TRBJ2-1	many	TRBD2	15	TRBV7-2
CASSHRQGMMNTEAFF	TGTGCCAGCAGCCATAGACAGGGGATGATGAACACTGAAGCTTTCTTT	TRBJ1-1	many	TRBD1	16	TRBV3-1
CASSGQSDEQFF	TGTGCCAGCAGCGGCCAAAGTGATGAGCAGTTCTTC	TRBJ2-1	many	NA	12	TRBV11-2
CASRSRGHLNSPLHF	TGTGCCAGCAGATCACGGGGCCACCTTAATTCACCCCTCCACTTT	TRBJ1-6	NA	NA	15	TRBV14
CASSPDRNWGEQYF	TGTGCCAGCAGCCCAGATCGGAACTGGGGCGAGCAGTACTTC	TRBJ2-7	NA	NA	14	TRBV11-2
CASSPDRGGNTIYF	TGTGCCAGCAGCCCGGACAGGGGTGGTAACACCATATATTTT	TRBJ1-3	few	TRBD1	14	TRBV28
CASSQNGGSDEQYF	TGTGCCAGTAGCCAAAATGGAGGTTCGGACGAGCAGTACTTC	TRBJ2-7	NA	NA	14	TRBV19
CASSVGGLYGYTF	TGTGCCAGCAGTGTAGGGGGGCTCTATGGCTACACCTTC	TRBJ1-2	NA	NA	13	TRBV25-1
CASSIVLGSSYNEQFF	TGTGCCAGTAGTATAGTGCTCGGAAGCTCCTACAATGAGCAGTTCTTC	TRBJ2-1	many	NA	16	TRBV19
CASSEAGRQTGGREKTQYF	TGTGCCAGCAGTGAAGCTGGACGGCAGACAGGGGGCAGGGAAAAGACCCAGTACTTC	TRBJ2-5	many	TRBD1	19	TRBV6-1
CASSFSGTSATTDTQYF	TGTGCCAGCAGCTTTTCCGGGACTAGCGCCACCACAGATACGCAGTATTTT	TRBJ2-3	many	TRBD2	17	TRBV11-2
CATSRDVVQPQHF	TGTGCCACCAGCAGAGATGTAGTTCAGCCCCAGCATTTT	TRBJ1-5	NA	NA	13	TRBV15
CASSGTVNQPQHF	TGTGCCAGCAGCGGGACAGTCAATCAGCCCCAGCATTTT	TRBJ1-5	many	TRBD1	13	TRBV2
CASSQSPGQGADEQYF	TGCGCCAGCAGCCAATCTCCGGGACAGGGGGCCGACGAGCAGTACTTC	TRBJ2-7	few	TRBD1	16	TRBV4-3
CASSPDVSDYGYTF	TGTGCCAGCAGCCCTGACGTGTCAGACTATGGCTACACCTTC	TRBJ1-2	few	NA	14	TRBV9
CVSSPLNRGGELFF	TGTGTCAGCAGCCCCCTTAATCGTGGAGGGGAGCTGTTTTTT	TRBJ2-2	few	NA	14	TRBV11-3
CSARDTKGLRSYNEQFF	TGCAGTGCTAGAGACACAAAGGGACTACGCTCCTACAATGAGCAGTTCTTC	TRBJ2-1	NA	TRBD2	17	TRBV20-1
CSAQRETSGELFF	TGCAGTGCCCAGCGGGAGACGAGCGGGGAGCTGTTTTTT	TRBJ2-2	many	TRBD2	13	TRBV20-1
CASSEIQGMNTEAFF	TGCGCCAGCAGTGAGATACAGGGAATGAACACTGAAGCTTTCTTT	TRBJ1-1	NA	NA	15	TRBV10-2
CASGLWTGYGYTF	TGTGCTAGTGGTTTATGGACGGGCTATGGCTACACCTTC	TRBJ1-2	NA	NA	13	TRBV12-5
CASSLTGGGEAFF	TGTGCCAGCAGTCTCACAGGGGGTGGTGAAGCTTTCTTT	TRBJ1-1	NA	TRBD1	13	TRBV28
CASSELAGVSYEQYF	TGTGCCAGCAGTGAACTAGCGGGAGTTTCCTACGAGCAGTACTTC	TRBJ2-7	many	TRBD2	15	TRBV6-1
CASSSPAGAGSDEQFF	TGTGCCAGCAGCTCACCCGCGGGAGCGGGGAGCGATGAGCAGTTCTTC	TRBJ2-1	NA	TRBD2	16	TRBV5-6